The T cell receptor beta chain under discussion was sequenced for a study of T cell repertoires in cytomegalovirus infection. At the level of the study: Public signatures in TCR beta pointed to CMV infection and matching HLA type.

Details on this clonotype: The antigen remains undetermined.

Study-wide results and limits: Using cumulative public TCR beta family frequency, the authors identified those who carried CMV together with the relevant HLA.

TCRdb called the reads again in MiXCR, with one record for every CDR3 protein. The table records 170,000 or so distinct CDR3 sequences, roughly 17% of them present only once. Losses at the gene ends were 5 bases for V and 7 bases for J; bases not matched to a gene: 6. This CDR3 contains 14 residues. In germline, CDR1 is SEHNR, CDR2 FQNEAQ (reference sequence). This rearrangement joins TRBV7-9 to TRBJ1-2, with TRBD1 matching 11 bases. The sequence came from a human donor in good health (CMV status not recorded). Some clones in this sample may be carry-over from other donors' samples. Specimen: CD8+ T cells from PBMCs. The CDR3 loop reads CASSPDRGLGGYTF. CDR3 nucleotide sequence: TGTGCCAGCAGCCCGGACAGGGGGCTGGGTGGCTACACCTTC.